This T cell receptor beta chain was captured by sequencing in a study of regulatory T cells in long-lasting Graves disease. Documented time point: newly diagnosed GD, antithyroid drugs for less than 3 months. The authors made the TCR library using RNA they extracted from PBMCs. V lost 2 bases, J lost 7 bases, and 11 bases lay in between. The CDR3 runs 13 residues. Germline values: CDR1 SGHTA, CDR2 FQGTGA. This clonotype was recorded at least ten times. With iRepertoire HTBI primers and Arm-PCR of CDR3 regions, TCR beta libraries were built. TCRdb analysed the multiplex PCR reads with MiXCR anew, one entry per CDR3 protein. Found here are 400,000 to 450,000 distinct CDR3 sequences, around 15% of them singletons; the top ten hold 9.5% to 12%. These sequences were also reported in another study, on T cells in Graves' hyperthyroidism and ophthalmopathy.

The J gene is TRBJ2-5, the V gene TRBV7-3, with D possibly matching TRBD1 (6 bases). This receptor was identified in a woman in her twenties or thirties with Graves disease. This specimen was peripheral blood mononuclear cells (PBMCs), taken at new diagnosis, from a patient treated with antithyroid drugs. The CDR3 reads CASSLGGPTTQYF. In DNA form, the CDR3 reads TGTGCCAGCAGCTTAGGGGGCCCCACGACCCAGTACTTC. The entire variable domain, with the rest obtained from reference TRBV7-3 and TRBJ2-5, is as follows: GAGVSQTPSNKVTEKGKYVELRCDPISGHTALYWYRQSLGQGPEFLIYFQGTGAADDSGLPNDRFFAVRPEGSVSTLKIQRTERGDSAVYLCASSLGGPTTQYFGPGTRLLVL.